The T cell receptor (beta chain) described here comes from a study of T cell responses to AZD1222 COVID-19 vaccine. Assay: immunoSEQ multiplex PCR; the TCRdb copy retains only in-frame clones and omits some. The data contain approximately 76,000 clones, 70% to 85% of them seen just once; the ten biggest clones take up about 3%. The CDR3 loop spans 14 amino acids. The chain joins TRBV21-1 to TRBJ1-1. TRBV21-1 is a pseudogene locus. Sequenced here: peripheral blood, sampled on day 0 of AZD1222 vaccination. This TCR came from an adult in good health. The CDR3 region is CASSNSQGGPEAFF. DNA of the CDR3: TGTGCCAGCAGCAATTCCCAGGGGGGGCCTGAAGCTTTCTTT.